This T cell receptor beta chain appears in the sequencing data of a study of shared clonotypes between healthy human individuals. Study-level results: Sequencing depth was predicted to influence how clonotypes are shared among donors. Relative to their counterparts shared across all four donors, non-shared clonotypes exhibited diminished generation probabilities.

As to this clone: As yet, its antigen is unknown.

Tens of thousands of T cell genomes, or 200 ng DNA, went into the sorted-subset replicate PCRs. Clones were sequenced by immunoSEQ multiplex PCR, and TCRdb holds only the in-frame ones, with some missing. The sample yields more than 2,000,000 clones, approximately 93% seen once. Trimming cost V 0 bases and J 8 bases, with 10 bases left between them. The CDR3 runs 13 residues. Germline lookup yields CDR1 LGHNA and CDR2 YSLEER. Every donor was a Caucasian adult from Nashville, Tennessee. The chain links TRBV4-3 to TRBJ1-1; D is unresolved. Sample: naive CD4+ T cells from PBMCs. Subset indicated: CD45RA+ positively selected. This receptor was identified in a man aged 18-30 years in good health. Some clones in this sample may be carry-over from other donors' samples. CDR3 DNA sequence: TGCGCCAGCAGCCAAGATTTGGGATTCGAAGCTTTCTTT. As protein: CASSQDLGFEAFF.